A single sample is the source of the 17 T cell receptor beta chains below, sequenced in a study of T cells in narcolepsy. Sequenced by immunoSEQ multiplex PCR; TCRdb stores in-frame clones only, minus some. The table lists about 30,000 clones, about four fifths of them singletons. Sequenced: CD45RA- memory CD4+ T cells from PBMCs. These receptors were obtained from a human donor with narcolepsy.

J is TRBJ2-7 and V is TRBV6-5; D unresolved. CDR1 MNHEY and CDR2 SVGAGI come from the germline V gene. V was cut by 6 bases and J by 2 bases, with 14 bases left in between. The CDR3 runs 14 residues. This CDR3 is CASRKTPATYEQYF. The CDR3 DNA is TGTGCCAGCAGAAAAACCCCGGCCACCTACGAGCAGTACTTC.

V usage is TRBV5-1 and J usage is TRBJ1-2; TRBD1 aligns across 7 bases. Germline V gene lookup returns CDR1 SGHRS and CDR2 YFSETQ. The CDR3 sequence is 15 residues long. V shed 1 base and J 7 bases; nucleotides not matched to a gene: 10. CDR3 residues: CASSLLGDRSAGYTF. CDR3 DNA sequence: TGCGCCAGCAGCTTGCTCGGGGACAGATCGGCTGGCTACACCTTC.

About this clone itself: Other DNA sequences in this specimen translate into the identical CDR3. V and J are TRBV18 and TRBJ1-1; tentative D call: TRBD1 (5 bases). Germline V CDR1 and CDR2: KGHSH, LQKENI. The CDR3 covers 14 residues. V was cut by 2 bases and J by 5 bases, with 12 bases left in between. The CDR3 spells CASSPAWGETEAFF. DNA of the CDR3: TGTGCCAGCTCACCAGCGTGGGGGGAAACTGAAGCTTTCTTT.

The genes are TRBV19 and TRBJ2-7; tentatively, D is TRBD2 (5 bases). V was trimmed by 2 bases and J by 0 bases, leaving 14 bases between them. Germline CDR1 and CDR2: LNHDA and SQIVND (reference sequence). The CDR3 sequence is 16 residues long. CDR3 bases: TGTGCCAGTAGTATAAGCGGCAGCCGCAGCTCCTACGAGCAGTACTTC. As protein: CASSISGSRSSYEQYF.

Comment on this clone: The same CDR3 arises from other DNA sequences in this sample as well. The chain combines TRBV7-2 with TRBJ1-5, with TRBD1 identical over 8 bases. CDR3 size: 13 residues. The V segment lost 4 bases and the J segment 7 bases; nucleotides outside the gene matches: 3. CDR1 is SGHTA and CDR2 is FQGNSA in the germline V gene. CDR3 sequence reads: CASSYRGDQPQHF. CDR3 coding DNA: TGTGCCAGCAGCTACAGGGGGGACCAGCCCCAGCATTTT. The complete variable domain, with remaining parts taken from reference TRBV7-2 and TRBJ1-5, reads GAGVSQSPSNKVTEKGKDVELRCDPISGHTALYWYRQSLGQGLEFLIYFQGNSAPDKSGLPSDRFSAERTGGSVSTLTIQRTQQEDSAVYLCASSYRGDQPQHFGDGTRLSIL.

The chain joins TRBV5-1 to TRBJ1-4; D is perhaps TRBD1 (5 bases). V lost 4 bases and J lost 4, with 23 bases in between. CDR1 and CDR2 from the germline V gene are SGHRS and YFSETQ. The CDR3 spans 18 residues. Written as DNA, the CDR3 is TGCGCCAGCAGCCTGGGCTCGGCGGCAGGGCGCGGTAATGAAAAACTGTTTTTT. This gives the protein CASSLGSAAGRGNEKLFF.

The chain recombines TRBV11-3 with TRBJ2-7; no definite D call. Germline values: CDR1 SGHNT, CDR2 YENEEA. The CDR3 covers 14 residues. Trimming took 5 bases from V and 0 from J, leaving 11 bases between them. The DNA for the CDR3 is TGTGCCAGCAGCCCAGAGTCTCACTCCTACGAGCAGTACTTC. This encodes CASSPESHSYEQYF.

The V and J genes are TRBV5-6 and TRBJ1-6, with D possibly being TRBD1 (5 bases). V was clipped by 6 bases and J by 8 bases, with 21 bases between them. The CDR3 is 16 amino acids. Germline CDR1 is SGHDT and CDR2 is YYEEEE. The CDR3 spells CASTLVGEGAYSPLHF. In nucleotides, the CDR3 is TGTGCCAGCACCCTCGTGGGGGAAGGGGCATATTCACCCCTCCACTTT.

The chain employs TRBV5-1 and TRBJ2-3; TRBD1 matches 9 bases. The length of the CDR3 is 16 residues. Germline V CDR1 and CDR2: SGHRS, YFSETQ. V trimming: 6 bases; J trimming: 5 bases; junction bases outside the gene matches: 13. CDR3 DNA sequence: TGCGCCAGCATCTCCGGTTCCGGGACAGGGATAGATACGCAGTATTTT. It encodes CASISGSGTGIDTQYF.

This chain uses TRBV5-1 with TRBJ2-7; D is possibly TRBD2 (5 bases). The CDR3 consists of 14 residues. Deletions cut 4 bases from V and 0 bases from J, with 11 bases between. CDR1 and CDR2 from the germline V gene are SGHRS and YFSETQ. Here the CDR3 DNA reads TGCGCCAGCAGCAGGACTGATCCCTCCTACGAGCAGTACTTC. Translation: CASSRTDPSYEQYF.

J is TRBJ2-5 and V is TRBV2; D call uncertain. The CDR3 is 13 residues long. The V and J ends lost 3 bases and 7 bases respectively, with 12 bases between them. From germline, CDR1 is SNHLY and CDR2 FYNNEI. The CDR3 region is CASSEGGMGTQYF. The CDR3, as DNA: TGTGCCAGCAGTGAGGGTGGGATGGGGACCCAGTACTTC.

This clone has more than one count but fewer than ten. This CDR3 reads CAIPGQGTFF. As DNA, the CDR3 is TGTGCCATCCCGGGACAGGGAACTTTCTTT. The chain carries TRBV21-1 and TRBJ1-1; the D call of TRBD1 is as the table states it, not checked on the DNA. TRBV21-1 is a documented pseudogene. The CDR3 is 10 amino acids.

The rearrangement joins TRBV30 to TRBJ1-2; D gene unclear. V shed 2 bases and J shed 0 bases, with 1 base lying between them. CDR1 and CDR2 (germline): GTSNPN, SVGIG (reference sequence). The CDR3 extends over 11 amino acids. CDR3 nucleotides: TGTGCCTGGAGTACTAACTATGGCTACACCTTC. Protein product: CAWSTNYGYTF. The entire variable domain, with the rest obtained from reference TRBV30 and TRBJ1-2, is as follows: SQTIHQWPATLVQPVGSPLSLECTVEGTSNPNLYWYRQAAGRGLQLLFYSVGIGQISSEVPQNLSASRPQDRQFILSSKKLLLSDSGFYLCAWSTNYGYTFGSGTRLTVV.

This chain joins TRBV6-5 and TRBJ2-1, with 7 nucleotides matching TRBD1. V trimming: 6 bases; J trimming: 5 bases; junction bases outside the gene matches: 10. The CDR3 runs 15 residues. CDR1 and CDR2 (germline): MNHEY, SVGAGI. In nucleotides, the CDR3 is TGTGCCAGCAGCCGCGGCAGGGGGATCGACAATGAGCAGTTCTTC. Protein sequence: CASSRGRGIDNEQFF.

The gene calls are TRBV4-2 and TRBJ1-2; tentative D call: TRBD1 (6 bases). CDR3 length: 14 amino acids. V was trimmed by 0 bases and J by 8 bases, leaving 13 bases between them. The germline gives CDR1 LGHNA, CDR2 YNFKEQ. Written as DNA, the CDR3 is TGTGCCAGCAGCCAAGAATCGGGGGGCACGGGCTACACCTTC. Residues: CASSQESGGTGYTF.

The chain recombines TRBV18 with TRBJ2-1; TRBD2 matches at 9 bases. V was clipped by 0 bases and J by 5 bases; unmatched bases: 5. The CDR3 covers 16 residues. Germline V lookup: CDR1 KGHSH, CDR2 LQKENI. The CDR3 protein is CASSPPPSGVNNEQFF. The CDR3 DNA sequence: TGTGCCAGCTCACCACCCCCTAGCGGGGTGAACAATGAGCAGTTCTTC.

The chain has TRBV5-4 and TRBJ1-2; D is ambiguous. The V gene lost 4 bases and the J gene lost 2 bases, with 9 bases spanning the gap. The germline V gene has CDR1 SGHNT and CDR2 YYREEE (reference sequence). This CDR3 has 13 amino acids. The CDR3 DNA reads TGTGCCAGCAGCCCCGACGGGAACTATGGCTACACCTTC. This sequence encodes CASSPDGNYGYTF.